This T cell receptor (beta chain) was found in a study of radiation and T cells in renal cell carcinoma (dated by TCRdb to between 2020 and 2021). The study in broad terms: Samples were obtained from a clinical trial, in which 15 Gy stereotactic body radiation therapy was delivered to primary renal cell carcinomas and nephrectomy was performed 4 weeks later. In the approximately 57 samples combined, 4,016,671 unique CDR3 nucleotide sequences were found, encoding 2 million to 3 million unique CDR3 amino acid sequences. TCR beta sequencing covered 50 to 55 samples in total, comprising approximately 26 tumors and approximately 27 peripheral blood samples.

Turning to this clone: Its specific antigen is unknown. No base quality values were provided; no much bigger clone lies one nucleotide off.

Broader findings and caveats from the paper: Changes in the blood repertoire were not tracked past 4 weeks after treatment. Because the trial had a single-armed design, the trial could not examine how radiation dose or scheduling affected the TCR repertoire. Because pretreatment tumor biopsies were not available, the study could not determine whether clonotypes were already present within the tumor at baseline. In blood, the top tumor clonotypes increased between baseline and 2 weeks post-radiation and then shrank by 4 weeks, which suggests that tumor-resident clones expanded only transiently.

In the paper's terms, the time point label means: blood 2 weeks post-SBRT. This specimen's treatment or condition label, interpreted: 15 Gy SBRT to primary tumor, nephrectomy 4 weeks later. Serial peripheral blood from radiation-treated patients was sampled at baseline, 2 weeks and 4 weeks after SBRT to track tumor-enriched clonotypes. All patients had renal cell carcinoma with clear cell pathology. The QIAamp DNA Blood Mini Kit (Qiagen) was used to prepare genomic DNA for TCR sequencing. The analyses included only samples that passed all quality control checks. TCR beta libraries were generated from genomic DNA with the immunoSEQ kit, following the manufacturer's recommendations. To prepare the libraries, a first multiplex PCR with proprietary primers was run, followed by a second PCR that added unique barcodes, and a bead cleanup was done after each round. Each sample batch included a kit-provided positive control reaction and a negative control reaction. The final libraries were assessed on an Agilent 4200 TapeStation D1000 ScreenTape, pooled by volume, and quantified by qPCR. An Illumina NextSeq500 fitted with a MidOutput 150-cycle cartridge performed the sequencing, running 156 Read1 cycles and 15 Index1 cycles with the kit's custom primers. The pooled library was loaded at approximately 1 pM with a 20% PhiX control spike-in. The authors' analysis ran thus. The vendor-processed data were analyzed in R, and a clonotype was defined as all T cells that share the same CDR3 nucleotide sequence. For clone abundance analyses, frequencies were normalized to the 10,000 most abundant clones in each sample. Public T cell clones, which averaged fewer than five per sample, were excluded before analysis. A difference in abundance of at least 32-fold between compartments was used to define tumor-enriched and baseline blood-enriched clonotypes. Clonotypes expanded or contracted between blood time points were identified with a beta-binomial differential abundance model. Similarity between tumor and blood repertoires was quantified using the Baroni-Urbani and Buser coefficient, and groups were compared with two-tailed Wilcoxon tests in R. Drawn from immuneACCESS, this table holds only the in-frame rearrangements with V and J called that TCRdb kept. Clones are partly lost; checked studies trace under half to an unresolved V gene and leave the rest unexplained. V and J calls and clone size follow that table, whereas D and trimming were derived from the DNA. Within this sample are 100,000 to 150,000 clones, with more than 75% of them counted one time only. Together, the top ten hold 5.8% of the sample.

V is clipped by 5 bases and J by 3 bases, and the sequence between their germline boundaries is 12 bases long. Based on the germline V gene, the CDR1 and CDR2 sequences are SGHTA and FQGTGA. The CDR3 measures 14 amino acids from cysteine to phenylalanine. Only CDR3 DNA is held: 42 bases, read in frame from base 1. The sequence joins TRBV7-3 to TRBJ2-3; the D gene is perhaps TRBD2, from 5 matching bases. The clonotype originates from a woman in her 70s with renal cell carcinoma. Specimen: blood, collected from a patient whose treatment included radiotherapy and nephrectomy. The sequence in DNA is TGTGCCAGCAGCCCTAGGTCGGGGACAGATACGCAGTATTTT. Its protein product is CASSPRSGTDTQYF.